This note documents a single T cell receptor beta chain sequence. Its cognate antigen is unknown. This entry belongs to a study of early stage breast cancer tumors. As for the study in general: Of some 17 invasive breast tumors, about a dozen were hormone receptor-positive, HER2-negative.

General study points: Most shared enriched TCRB sequences were commonly generated ones. Chain pairing and CD4, CD8 or FOXP3 expression were not captured. Blood repertoires resembled normal breast more than tumor.

Libraries were prepared by immunoSEQ multiplex PCR; TCRdb keeps only in-frame clonotypes and omits some of them. The data contain 35,000 to 45,000 clones, 70% to 80% of them singletons. There are 15 residues in the CDR3. Trimming removed 0 bases at V and 1 base at J, with 9 bases between. The germline V gene has CDR1 ENHRY and CDR2 SYGVKD. The rearrangement links TRBV10-3 to TRBJ1-2, with a possible D match to TRBD1 (5 bases). Sequencing used blood. This clonotype was obtained from a person in their 60s with breast cancer. For the CDR3, the DNA is TGTGCCATCAGTGAGTCCGGGACCCTTAACTATGGCTACACCTTC. Protein: CAISESGTLNYGYTF.